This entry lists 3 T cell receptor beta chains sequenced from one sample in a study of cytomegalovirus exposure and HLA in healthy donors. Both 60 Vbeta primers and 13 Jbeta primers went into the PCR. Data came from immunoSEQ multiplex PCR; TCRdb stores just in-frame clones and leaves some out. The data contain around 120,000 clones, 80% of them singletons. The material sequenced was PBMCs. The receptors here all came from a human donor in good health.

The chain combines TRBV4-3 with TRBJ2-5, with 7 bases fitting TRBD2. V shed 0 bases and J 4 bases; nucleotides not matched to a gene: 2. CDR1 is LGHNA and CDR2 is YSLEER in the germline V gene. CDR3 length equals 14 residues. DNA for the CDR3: TGCGCCAGCAGCCAAGAGTCGGGGGGAGAGACCCAGTACTTC. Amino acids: CASSQESGGETQYF.

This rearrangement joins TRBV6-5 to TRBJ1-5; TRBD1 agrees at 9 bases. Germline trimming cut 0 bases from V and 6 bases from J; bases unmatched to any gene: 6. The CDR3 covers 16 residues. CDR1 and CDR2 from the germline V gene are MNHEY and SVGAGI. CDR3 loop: CASSYSGTGYGQPQHF. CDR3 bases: TGTGCCAGCAGTTACTCGGGGACAGGGTACGGTCAGCCCCAGCATTTT.

The CDR3 reads CASSVAGSNYEQYF. CDR3 nucleotides: TGTGCCAGCAGCGTAGCGGGGAGTAACTACGAGCAGTACTTC. The chain couples TRBV9 to TRBJ2-7; D is perhaps TRBD2 (5 bases). This CDR3 has 14 amino acids. Trimming removed 0 bases from V and 3 bases from J, with 10 bases in between. Germline lookup yields CDR1 SGDLS and CDR2 YYNGEE.